The following is a TCR beta chain sequence with its context. Its specificity is not known. TCRdb re-called the RT-PCR reads through MiXCR, storing one row per CDR3 protein. This sample has roughly 630,000 distinct CDR3 sequences; less than 15% occur once, and the top ten carry 6% to 9.5%. This sample was taken from a study of response to subunit inactivated influenza vaccine. The study's findings and limits: Authors suggested each seasonal influenza vaccination recruits few new T cells.

The sample in question was PBMCs from blood, obtained around 15 days before vaccination. The TCR comes from a man in his fifties or sixties who received an inactivated influenza vaccine.

The CDR3 sequence: CASSILGGLGHEQFF. DNA of the CDR3: TGTGCCAGCAGCATCCTGGGGGGACTAGGCCATGAGCAGTTCTTC. This sequence joins TRBV2 and TRBJ2-1; 8 nucleotides align to TRBD2. Germline CDR1 reads SNHLY; CDR2 reads FYNNEI. The ends lost 6 bases at V and 8 bases at J; junction bases unmatched: 12. This CDR3 has 15 residues.